Sequencing of this T cell receptor beta chain was carried out in a study of T cells in Graves' hyperthyroidism and ophthalmopathy. Trimming cost V 3 bases and J 9 bases; bases outside gene matches: 7. This CDR3 contains 13 residues. CDR1 and CDR2 from the germline V gene are MDHEN and SYDVKM. RNA transcripts gave rise to amplified TCR beta CDR3 regions. HTBI primers drove first-round RT-PCR of the TCR CDR3. TCRdb reanalysed the multiplex PCR reads using MiXCR and keeps one entry per CDR3 protein. This sample has approximately 530,000 distinct CDR3 sequences, with 16% found just once. As to this clonotype: A much bigger clone sits one base away, suggesting this may be a read error.

The definition of stable Graves' hyperthyroidism was no ophthalmopathy progression within 18 months. Uncontrolled infection, other autoimmune disease, pregnancy or lactation led to exclusion. V and J are TRBV28 and TRBJ2-5, with 7 bases matching TRBD2. The sequenced material came from blood. The clonotype originates from a woman between 18 and 29 years old with Graves' hyperthyroidism. CDR3 coding DNA: TGTGCCAGCAGTTTCATGACCCGGGAGGCCCAGTACTTC. Translated: CASSFMTREAQYF.